This entry is about one TCR beta chain. No antigen is known for it. This sample is drawn from a study of regulatory T cells in long-lasting Graves disease. The germline CDR1 and CDR2 sequences are MNHNS and SASEGT. This CDR3 contains 16 residues. The V end was cut by 6 bases, the J end by 8 bases, with 20 bases between. Study observations and caveats: Owing to a sample size that was small, accuracy may have been reduced.

Time point noted: persistent/refractory GD, antithyroid drugs over 5 years with positive TRAb. PBMCs provided the RNA from which the TCR library was made. By American Thyroid Association guidelines, Graves' disease was diagnosed in the cohort. As a group, patients came from one endocrinology department in Xi'an, China. Arm-PCR of CDR3 regions and iRepertoire HTBI primers were used to build TCR beta libraries. MiXCR, applied by TCRdb to the multiplex PCR reads, yields one record per CDR3 protein. Here the sample spans roughly 400,000 distinct CDR3 sequences, 21% being singletons. The chain links TRBV6-1 to TRBJ1-6; tentative D call: TRBD1 (6 bases). The receptor was derived from a female donor with Graves disease. This specimen was peripheral blood mononuclear cells (PBMCs), taken when the disease was refractory, from a patient treated with antithyroid drugs. CDR3 sequence reads: CASRSRQAGNDSPLHF. The CDR3 DNA reads as TGTGCCAGCAGGAGCCGACAGGCGGGGAATGATTCACCCCTCCACTTT.